This TCR beta chain derives from a study of response to subunit inactivated influenza vaccine. Study-level findings and limits: Few additional T cells are recruited per seasonal influenza vaccination, authors suggested.

TCRdb called the RT-PCR reads again in MiXCR, with one record for every CDR3 protein. The table includes approximately 160,000 distinct CDR3 sequences, over 8.5% detected once. This CDR3 is built from 11 residues. The ends were cut back, 2 bases at V and 14 bases at J, with 12 bases in the middle. In its sample, this clonotype was seen a few times. Its antigen is unknown. The V gene is TRBV12-3 or TRBV12-4, the J gene TRBJ1-2, with D unresolved. The source is a man aged 50 to 69 who received an inactivated influenza vaccine. The sample consisted of CD8+ T cells sorted from PBMCs, taken around 2 years after vaccination. CDR3 DNA: TGTGCCAGCAGTTTATCGCCAACCTTAACCTTC. It translates to CASSLSPTLTF.